These T cell receptor beta chains were read from a single sample in a study of T-cell memory formation after mild COVID-19. TCRdb independently ran MiXCR on the 5' RACE reads; one entry per CDR3 protein. Here the sample spans over 500,000 distinct CDR3 sequences, 15% to 20% being singletons. The specimen was PBMCs or a T cell subset sorted from them (not recorded which). All receptors derive from an adult woman who had mild COVID-19 (a few samples of this study predate the infection). Cell type and time point are not known. The CDR3 runs from the conserved cysteine through the conserved F or W. The D gene is left open where the match is weak. Expanded clones get a size class; other rows say once, few or many, or leave the size out.

j_gene	v_gene	d_gene	abundance	CDR3nt	CDR3aa
TRBJ2-1	TRBV19	.	few	TGTGCCAGTGGTCCTGGAGGGGGGGAGCAGTTCTTC	CASGPGGGEQFF
TRBJ2-1	TRBV6-2/TRBV6-3	.	.	TGTGCCAGCAAAAACATCGGGACGGCCTACAATGAGCAGTTCTTC	CASKNIGTAYNEQFF
TRBJ2-1	TRBV12-3/TRBV12-4	.	many	TGTGCCAGCAGCCCGAGTAGAAATTACAATGAGCAGTTCTTC	CASSPSRNYNEQFF
TRBJ2-4	TRBV11-2	TRBD2	.	TGTGCCAGCAGCTTCCGGACTAGCGGGGGGTCCAAAAACATTCAGTACTTC	CASSFRTSGGSKNIQYF
TRBJ1-3	TRBV7-2	.	.	TGTGCCAGCAGCCCCTATTGGGCCAGTAGCTCTGGAAACACCATATATTTT	CASSPYWASSSGNTIYF
TRBJ2-7	TRBV6-5	.	.	TGTGCCAGCACCTCAAAACTTGCCTACGAGCAGTACTTC	CASTSKLAYEQYF
TRBJ1-1	TRBV11-2	.	few	TGTGCCAGCAGCTCCTCCCGGTACACTGAAGCTTTCTTT	CASSSSRYTEAFF
TRBJ1-1	TRBV27	.	few	TGTGCCAGCAGTTTATCTGTTGGCACTGAAGCTTTCTTT	CASSLSVGTEAFF
TRBJ2-1	TRBV6-2/TRBV6-3	.	few	TGTGCCAGCAGCCAACCGGGACGCGTCTATGATGAGCAGTTCTTC	CASSQPGRVYDEQFF
TRBJ1-2	TRBV7-6	TRBD1	.	TGTGCCAGCAGCTCCTCCAGGGGGGCAGCTGGGAGCTACACCTTC	CASSSSRGAAGSYTF
TRBJ2-7	TRBV7-2	TRBD2	.	TGTGCCAGCAGCCCCTTGACTAGCGGGAGATACGAGCAGTACTTC	CASSPLTSGRYEQYF
TRBJ1-2	TRBV12-3/TRBV12-4	TRBD1	few	TGTGCCAGCAGAACACAGGGGATCTATGGCTACACCTTC	CASRTQGIYGYTF
TRBJ2-1	TRBV6-5	TRBD1	few	TGTGCCAGCAGCTCCCGGGACAGGGTGACGGGGAGCGGGAAGTTACGGTTCTACAATGAGCAGTTCTTC	CASSSRDRVTGSGKLRFYNEQFF
TRBJ2-3	TRBV4-3	.	.	TGCGCCAGCAGCCCTAACAGGGTTAATACGCAGTATTTT	CASSPNRVNTQYF
TRBJ1-1	TRBV20-1	.	few	TGCAGTGCGCCAAGAGGCCGGACAGATTACACTGAAGCTTTCTTT	CSAPRGRTDYTEAFF
TRBJ2-2	TRBV15	.	.	TGTGCCACCGAGGAGACGGGGGGCCGTACCGGGGAGCTGTTTTTT	CATEETGGRTGELFF
TRBJ2-7	TRBV20-1	.	few	TGCAGTGCTAGAGAGGGCCCCTCCAGAGCCTACGAGCAGTACTTC	CSAREGPSRAYEQYF
TRBJ2-3	TRBV19	TRBD2	.	TGTGCCAGTTCAGCGGGATTAGGGGCAGATACGCAGTATTTT	CASSAGLGADTQYF
TRBJ2-7	TRBV4-3	TRBD1	few	TGCGCCAGCAGCCACCGCGCGACAGGGGTCGAGCAGTACTTC	CASSHRATGVEQYF
TRBJ2-7	TRBV2	TRBD1	.	TGTGCCAGCAAGGGACAGGGAACCTCCTACGAGCAGTACTTC	CASKGQGTSYEQYF
TRBJ2-4	TRBV30	TRBD1	.	TGTGCCTGGAGTGTAGATACAGGGGTTGGGGACATTCAGTACTTC	CAWSVDTGVGDIQYF
TRBJ2-7	TRBV12-3/TRBV12-4	TRBD2	.	TGTGCCAGCAGTTCCATGCGGGAGAGTCTCTACGAGCAGTACTTC	CASSSMRESLYEQYF
TRBJ1-1	TRBV18	TRBD1	.	TGTGCCAGCTCAGCCTATACAGGGGGCAGCGAAGCTTTCTTT	CASSAYTGGSEAFF
TRBJ1-1	TRBV20-1	.	many	TGCAGTGCTAGAGGGATAGAAGAAAGGGTCGAAGCTTTCTTT	CSARGIEERVEAFF
TRBJ1-1	TRBV29-1	.	.	TGCAGCGTCCGAGGGGGAGGGGGGCGCCTGGGTGAAGCTTTCTTT	CSVRGGGGRLGEAFF
TRBJ1-1	TRBV9	TRBD1	.	TGTGCCAGCAGCCCCACACCCGGGACAGGGTTTTTGTTCTTT	CASSPTPGTGFLFF
TRBJ2-2	TRBV29-1	TRBD2	.	TGCAGCGTCGCGGTAGCGGGGACGAACACCGGGGAGCTGTTTTTT	CSVAVAGTNTGELFF
TRBJ1-1	TRBV12-3/TRBV12-4	TRBD1	.	TGTGCCAGCAGTTTCTCTGCAGGGGGAACTGAAGCTTTCTTT	CASSFSAGGTEAFF
TRBJ2-7	TRBV24-1	.	.	TGTGCCACCAGTGATCGCCAACGACCCCTCTACGAGCAGTACTTC	CATSDRQRPLYEQYF
TRBJ1-2	TRBV4-3	.	few	TGCGCCAGCAGCCAGACCGGGACGGGACGTCATGGCTACACCTTC	CASSQTGTGRHGYTF
TRBJ1-1	TRBV7-2	TRBD1	few	TGTGCCAGCAGCCTACAGGGGGCTTTCGCTGAAGCTTTCTTT	CASSLQGAFAEAFF
TRBJ2-2	TRBV4-1	.	many	TGCGCCAGCAGCCAAGGACACAATGGGGACACCGGGGAGCTGTTTTTT	CASSQGHNGDTGELFF
TRBJ2-5	TRBV3-1	.	.	TGTGCCAGCAGACAAAACCGGGACTACCAAGAGACCCAGTACTTC	CASRQNRDYQETQYF
TRBJ2-7	TRBV11-2	.	.	TGTGCCAGCAGCTTTTCCCCTCCCGGGACGGTAGACGAGCAGTACTTC	CASSFSPPGTVDEQYF
TRBJ1-4	TRBV5-5	TRBD1	.	TGTGCCAGCAGCCCACAGGGGAGGGATGAAAAACTGTTTTTT	CASSPQGRDEKLFF
TRBJ2-7	TRBV2	.	few	TGTGCCAGCAGCCCCGTTGGATATTCCTACGAGCAGTACTTC	CASSPVGYSYEQYF
TRBJ1-1	TRBV12-3/TRBV12-4	.	.	TGTGCCAGCAGTTTTGAGGGCGCTGAAGCTTTCTTT	CASSFEGAEAFF
TRBJ1-1	TRBV21-1	.	.	TGTGCCAGCAGCAAAGCGCTGGGGCCCCGGCGGACTGAAGCTTTCTTT	CASSKALGPRRTEAFF
TRBJ1-3	TRBV4-1	.	.	TGCGCCAGCAGCCGGAGGACAGAAGTCATCTCTGGAAACACCATATATTTT	CASSRRTEVISGNTIYF
TRBJ2-7	TRBV29-1	.	.	TGCAGCGTACTTTCGGGGGTCGCCTACGAGCAGTACTTC	CSVLSGVAYEQYF
TRBJ2-7	TRBV4-2	.	few	TGTGCCAGCAGCCCGGACTCAACTTCCTCCTACGAGCAGTACTTC	CASSPDSTSSYEQYF
TRBJ1-1	TRBV6-1	.	.	TGTGCCAGCAGTGAAGCGTATGGACTTCCTTCTTTCTTT	CASSEAYGLPSFF
TRBJ2-3	TRBV18	TRBD1	.	TGTGCCAGCTCACCACGCCGGGACAGCCGCACAGATACGCAGTATTTT	CASSPRRDSRTDTQYF
TRBJ2-2	TRBV7-8	.	few	TGTGCCAGCAGCTTCAGGAGATCGAACACCGGGGAGCTGTTTTTT	CASSFRRSNTGELFF
TRBJ2-3	TRBV18	.	few	TGTGCCAGCTCATCAGCGGGTAGTGCTACAGATACGCAGTATTTT	CASSSAGSATDTQYF
TRBJ2-7	TRBV5-1	TRBD1	many	TGCGCCAGCAGCGACCGGGACAGGGGCTACGAGCAGTACTTC	CASSDRDRGYEQYF
TRBJ2-7	TRBV11-2	TRBD1	.	TGTGCCAGCAGCCTCCTCCGGGACAGGGACGAGCAGTACTTC	CASSLLRDRDEQYF
TRBJ1-5	TRBV7-8	.	few	TGTGCCAGCAGCTTAGCGCGGTGGGCCAGGCAGTCCCAGCATTTT	CASSLARWARQSQHF
TRBJ1-2	TRBV6-2/TRBV6-3	.	.	TGTGCCAGCAGTTACTCACTCGAGACAGGCCCTGGCGGCTACACCTTC	CASSYSLETGPGGYTF
TRBJ2-5	TRBV30	.	.	TGTGCCTGGAGTGCAAGAGTCGGGGAGACCCAGTACTTC	CAWSARVGETQYF
TRBJ2-1	TRBV20-1	TRBD2	few	TGCAGTGCTATAGCGGGAGGTTACAATGAGCAGTTCTTC	CSAIAGGYNEQFF
TRBJ2-2	TRBV7-2	TRBD1	.	TGTGCCAGCAGCTTAGGGACAGGGACTACCGGGGAGCTGTTTTTT	CASSLGTGTTGELFF
TRBJ2-3	TRBV12-3/TRBV12-4	TRBD2	few	TGTGCCAGCAGTTTTACTAGCGGGAGGACAGATACGCAGTATTTT	CASSFTSGRTDTQYF